Presented here are 31 T cell receptor beta chains from one specimen sequenced in a study of cytomegalovirus exposure and HLA in healthy donors. The PCR had 60 Vbeta and 13 Jbeta primers. Profiling relied on immunoSEQ multiplex PCR, and the TCRdb table lists in-frame clones only, not all of them. This table holds 150,000 to 200,000 clones, approximately 78% found once. Sequenced input: PBMCs. Receptor source: a woman in her fifties or sixties in good health and CMV-seropositive.

V is TRBV7-2 and J is TRBJ2-3; TRBD2 might be the D (5 bases). The CDR3 is made up of 14 amino acids. Trimming shortened V by 3 bases and J by 2 bases, and 9 bases separated the two germline ends. CDR1 and CDR2 from the germline V gene are SGHTA and FQGNSA. The CDR3 nucleotides read TGTGCCAGCAGCTTCCAGCGGAACACAGATACGCAGTATTTT. Protein product: CASSFQRNTDTQYF.

The chain couples TRBV4-1 to TRBJ1-1; D unresolved. This CDR3 has 13 amino acids. Germline V gene lookup returns CDR1 MGHRA and CDR2 YSYEKL. The V end lost 1 base, the J end lost 6 bases, and 9 bases lay between the germline ends. The CDR3 spells CASSQGGGPEAFF. The CDR3 DNA follows: TGCGCCAGCAGCCAAGGGGGAGGTCCTGAAGCTTTCTTT.

V is TRBV27 and J is TRBJ1-5; D gene unclear. The V gene lost 2 bases and the J gene lost 4 bases, with 6 bases spanning the gap. Germline CDR1 reads MNHEY; CDR2 reads SMNVEV (reference sequence). The CDR3 is 13 amino acids. The CDR3 bases are TGTGCCAGCAGTTTAGTCCCGAATCAGCCCCAGCATTTT. It is translated as CASSLVPNQPQHF.

The V gene is TRBV6-5, the J gene TRBJ1-1, with D possibly matching TRBD1 (5 bases). Trimming shortened V by 2 bases and J by 5 bases, and 6 bases separated the two germline ends. The V gene's germline CDR1 is MNHEY and CDR2 SVGAGI. The CDR3 spans 12 residues. CDR3 sequence reads: CASSYGGTEAFF. The CDR3 DNA reads TGTGCCAGCAGTTACGGGGGGACTGAAGCTTTCTTT.

V is TRBV6-5 and J is TRBJ1-5; D gene uncertain. V shed 0 bases and J shed 10 bases, with 16 bases lying between them. The CDR3 is 15 amino acids. Germline V lookup: CDR1 MNHEY, CDR2 SVGAGI. DNA of the CDR3: TGTGCCAGCAGTTACTCGAGGGAGACGGGTCATCCCCAGCATTTT. This sequence encodes CASSYSRETGHPQHF.

V gene TRBV9 combines with J gene TRBJ1-1, with D tentatively TRBD1 (6 bases). The V gene lost 5 bases and the J gene lost 6 bases, with 20 bases spanning the gap. Germline V gives CDR1 SGDLS, CDR2 YYNGEE. CDR3 size: 15 residues. As DNA, the CDR3 is TGTGCCAGCAGTGTCGGACAGCAGGGTTTCGCTGAAGCTTTCTTT. It translates to CASSVGQQGFAEAFF. Full variable domain (rest looked up from reference TRBV9 and TRBJ1-1): DSGVTQTPKHLITATGQRVTLRCSPRSGDLSVYWYQQSLDQGLQFLIQYYNGEERAKGNILERFSAQQFPDLHSELNLSSLELGDSALYFCASSVGQQGFAEAFFGQGTRLTVV.

This clone was seen only once. This rearrangement joins TRBV5-4 to TRBJ1-4, with a possible D match to TRBD1 (5 bases). The germline V and J ends were trimmed by 10 bases and 5 bases, with 15 bases remaining between them. This CDR3 comprises 13 residues. Germline V gives CDR1 SGHNT, CDR2 YYREEE (reference sequence). CDR3 in amino acids: CASGTGGNEKLFF. DNA of the CDR3: TGTGCCTCCGGGACGGGGGGGAATGAAAAACTGTTTTTT.

The chain uses TRBV30 and TRBJ2-1; no reliable D call. The V end lost 0 bases, the J end lost 9 bases, and 12 bases lay between the germline ends. CDR1 and CDR2 from the germline V gene are GTSNPN and SVGIG (reference sequence). The CDR3 extends over 13 amino acids. The CDR3 DNA reads TGTGCCTGGAGTGTACCCGGGTTTGGTGAGCAGTTCTTC. This translates into CAWSVPGFGEQFF.

This clone showed up just a few times. V usage is TRBV10-3 and J usage is TRBJ2-1; D perhaps matches TRBD2 (6 bases). Germline V CDR1 and CDR2: ENHRY, SYGVKD. Trimming stripped 2 bases from V and 4 bases from J, with 9 bases between. The CDR3 extends over 14 amino acids. The DNA for the CDR3 is TGTGCCATCAGTGAGGGGGGGAATTACAATGAGCAGTTCTTC. This gives the protein CAISEGGNYNEQFF.

The gene calls are TRBV30 and TRBJ1-4; D possibly corresponds to TRBD1 (5 bases). CDR3 length equals 19 residues. Germline V CDR1 and CDR2: GTSNPN, SVGIG (reference sequence). The ends were cut back, 2 bases at V and 0 bases at J, with 22 bases in the middle. CDR3 nucleotides: TGTGCCTGGAGTAGGGGCTTCATCCCCCGGAGTGCAACTAATGAAAAACTGTTTTTT. Translating gives CAWSRGFIPRSATNEKLFF.

This chain connects TRBV14 to TRBJ2-3; D remains ambiguous. V dropped 4 bases and J dropped 5 bases, with 19 bases sitting between them. The CDR3 runs to 16 residues. CDR1 is SGHDN, CDR2 FVKESK, per germline. The CDR3 DNA sequence: TGTGCCAGCAGCCGAATGACCGTGCGGTCGGGAGATACGCAGTATTTT. Amino acids: CASSRMTVRSGDTQYF.

The genes are TRBV30 and TRBJ1-1; 9 bases map to TRBD1. V was clipped by 5 bases and J by 5 bases; unmatched bases: 9. Germline V gene data show CDR1 as GTSNPN and CDR2 as SVGIG (reference sequence). This CDR3 region has 14 residues. The CDR3 here is CAWDITGGGTEAFF. As DNA, the CDR3 is TGTGCCTGGGATATTACAGGGGGCGGGACTGAAGCTTTCTTT.

This clone was observed a single time. Other DNA sequences within the sample encode an identical CDR3. The chain carries TRBV18 and TRBJ2-7; D ambiguous. Per germline, CDR1 KGHSH and CDR2 LQKENI. The CDR3 totals 12 residues. V lost 3 bases to trimming and J lost 0 bases, with 3 bases between them. CDR3 region: CASSPSSYEQYF. The CDR3, as DNA: TGTGCCAGCTCACCGAGCTCCTACGAGCAGTACTTC.

This clone showed up just a few times. The chain joins TRBV9 to TRBJ2-3, with D possibly being TRBD2 (5 bases). CDR3 length equals 13 residues. The ends were cut back, 3 bases at V and 6 bases at J, with 11 bases in the middle. Germline loops: CDR1 SGDLS, CDR2 YYNGEE. In DNA form, the CDR3 reads TGTGCCAGCAGCGATTCTAGGGAGGATACGCAGTATTTT. Protein: CASSDSREDTQYF.

The chain combines TRBV7-9 with TRBJ1-2; weak D call: TRBD1 (6 bases). Deletions cut 1 base from V and 5 bases from J, with 14 bases between. Germline V gene lookup returns CDR1 SEHNR and CDR2 FQNEAQ (reference sequence). CDR3 length equals 15 residues. The CDR3 DNA reads as TGTGCCAGCAGCTTAGAGGACAGTCTTTTTTATGGCTACACCTTC. Translation gives CASSLEDSLFYGYTF.

A single count supports this clone. This sequence joins TRBV5-8 and TRBJ1-1; D is unresolved. Trimming took 2 bases from V and 4 from J, leaving 9 bases between them. The CDR3 totals 13 residues. Germline V lookup: CDR1 SGHTS, CDR2 YDEGEE. The CDR3 DNA sequence: TGTGCCAGCAGCTTTGGGAGGAGCACTGAAGCTTTCTTT. Protein sequence: CASSFGRSTEAFF.

In this sample, this clone turned up once. J is TRBJ1-4 and V is TRBV6-5; maybe TRBD1 (5 bases). CDR1 and CDR2 from the germline V gene are MNHEY and SVGAGI. This CDR3 has 15 residues. Trimming stripped 0 bases from V and 7 bases from J, with 12 bases between. CDR3 DNA sequence: TGTGCCAGCAGTTACTCGAATCAGGGCTTTGAAAAACTGTTTTTT. This gives the protein CASSYSNQGFEKLFF.

The chain has TRBV18 and TRBJ1-2; no clear D. CDR1 and CDR2 from the germline V gene are KGHSH and LQKENI. Trimming removed 6 bases from V and 2 bases from J, with 10 bases in between. This CDR3 is built from 13 residues. The CDR3 nucleotides are TGTGCCAGCTCCCTTGCTGAGAACTATGGCTACACCTTC. Protein product: CASSLAENYGYTF.

The V call is TRBV11-2, the J call TRBJ2-7, with a tentative D call TRBD1 (7 bases). This CDR3 has 13 residues. V gave up 8 bases and J gave up 2 bases, with 13 bases separating them. Germline V lookup: CDR1 SGHAT, CDR2 FQNNGV. Here the CDR3 DNA reads TGTGCCAGCCGCGGGACAGCCACCTACGAGCAGTACTTC. It specifies CASRGTATYEQYF.

Note on this clone: Other nucleotide sequences from this sample produce the same CDR3. The chain uses TRBV13 and TRBJ1-5, with unresolved D. The length of the CDR3 is 12 residues. Between the trimmed V and J ends, which lost 0 bases and 7 bases, there was a span of 4 bases. Germline CDR1 PRHDT, CDR2 FYEKMQ (reference sequence). The CDR3 here is CASSLGRQPQHF. The CDR3 nucleotides read TGTGCCAGCAGCTTAGGGAGACAGCCCCAGCATTTT.

The chain has TRBV5-8 and TRBJ2-5; possibly TRBD1 for D (6 bases). Germline lookup yields CDR1 SGHTS and CDR2 YDEGEE. The germline V and J ends were trimmed by 3 bases and 5 bases, with 14 bases remaining between them. CDR3 length: 14 residues. The CDR3 coding sequence is TGTGCCAGCAGCTGGACAGAAGCGGTGGAGACCCAGTACTTC. Amino acids: CASSWTEAVETQYF.

The chain recombines TRBV7-6 with TRBJ2-5, with 7 bases that match TRBD2. Germline loops: CDR1 SGHVS, CDR2 FNYEAQ. The CDR3 is 15 residues long. Trimming cost V 10 bases and J 0 bases; bases outside gene matches: 11. CDR3 amino acids: CATSAGGSYQETQYF. The CDR3 nucleotides are TGTGCCACATCAGCCGGGGGGTCGTACCAAGAGACCCAGTACTTC.

V and J are TRBV19 and TRBJ1-1, with D tentatively TRBD1 (5 bases). The CDR3 contains 13 residues. CDR1 and CDR2 from the germline V gene are LNHDA and SQIVND (reference sequence). The V gene lost 2 bases and the J gene lost 6 bases, with 10 bases spanning the gap. The CDR3 region has the DNA TGTGCCAGTAGTATACAGGGATTTGCTGAAGCTTTCTTT. The encoded protein is CASSIQGFAEAFF.

This rearrangement joins TRBV6-6 to TRBJ1-6; 9 bases are a match to TRBD1. V was clipped by 5 bases and J by 7 bases; unmatched bases: 9. Germline CDR1 MNHNY, CDR2 SVGAGI (reference sequence). The CDR3 is 16 residues long. CDR3 amino acids: CASSPQTDRGNSPLHF. The DNA of the CDR3 is TGTGCCAGCAGTCCCCAGACGGACAGGGGAAATTCACCCCTCCACTTT.

A few counts support this clone. Other nucleotide sequences in the sample specify the same CDR3. This sequence joins TRBV4-2 and TRBJ1-1; D remains unclear. The CDR3 consists of 12 residues. V lost 4 bases and J lost 0, with 3 bases in between. Germline CDR1 and CDR2: LGHNA and YNFKEQ. CDR3: CASSRVNTEAFF. The CDR3 bases are TGTGCCAGCAGCCGAGTGAACACTGAAGCTTTCTTT.

The chain has TRBV5-1 and TRBJ2-5; 7 positions match TRBD2. This CDR3 is built from 16 residues. Germline loops: CDR1 SGHRS, CDR2 YFSETQ. V dropped 2 bases and J dropped 1; count of bases not matched to a gene: 8. This chain's CDR3 is CASSFLRGNLQETQYF. CDR3 sequence (DNA): TGCGCCAGCAGCTTCTTGCGGGGGAACCTCCAAGAGACCCAGTACTTC. Full variable domain (outside the CDR3, taken from reference TRBV5-1 and TRBJ2-5): KAGVTQTPRYLIKTRGQQVTLSCSPISGHRSVSWYQQTPGQGLQFLFEYFSETQRNKGNFPGRFSGRQFSNSRSEMNVSTLELGDSALYLCASSFLRGNLQETQYFGPGTRLLVL.

The V gene is TRBV4-1, the J gene TRBJ2-1; D is undetermined. The CDR3 runs to 15 residues. The germline V gene encodes CDR1 MGHRA and CDR2 YSYEKL. With 2 bases removed from V and 8 bases from J, the gap between germline ends came to 16 bases. The DNA of the CDR3 is TGCGCCAGCAGCCAAATAGAATATCAGCGCCATGAGCAGTTCTTC. It encodes CASSQIEYQRHEQFF.

This clone showed up just a few times. The rearrangement uses TRBV5-1 and TRBJ2-6; 13 bases are a match to TRBD2. Germline CDR1 reads SGHRS; CDR2 reads YFSETQ. The J segment lost 4 bases and the V segment lost 8 bases, leaving 6 bases of the junction unmatched. This CDR3 region has 16 residues. The CDR3 loop reads CARMGLAGRGANVLTF. The CDR3 DNA sequence: TGCGCCAGGATGGGACTAGCGGGGCGAGGGGCCAACGTCCTGACTTTC.

The CDR3 spells CASSLRQGNFNSPLHF. CDR3 DNA sequence: TGTGCCAGCAGTCTCCGACAGGGGAATTTTAATTCACCCCTCCACTTT. The chain combines TRBV5-5 with TRBJ1-6; 8 nucleotides agree with TRBD1. Germline loops: CDR1 SGHKS, CDR2 YYEKEE (reference sequence). This CDR3 contains 16 residues. Unmatched junction bases numbered 10, after V lost 5 bases and J lost 6 bases.

The chain is built from TRBV5-1 and TRBJ2-3, with D possibly matching TRBD2 (6 bases). Trimming removed 0 bases at V and 8 bases at J, with 13 bases between. The CDR3 covers 14 residues. The germline V gene encodes CDR1 SGHRS and CDR2 YFSETQ. The CDR3 protein is CASSLGDSLGTQYF. The CDR3 DNA is TGCGCCAGCAGCTTGGGGGACTCCCTCGGTACGCAGTATTTT.

The CDR3 here is CASSSADRPGETQYF. DNA for the CDR3: TGTGCCAGCAGCTCCGCTGACAGGCCCGGGGAGACCCAGTACTTC. This chain uses TRBV7-9 with TRBJ2-5, with D possibly matching TRBD1 (6 bases). The CDR3 extends over 15 amino acids. Germline-derived CDR1 and CDR2 are SEHNR and FQNEAQ (reference sequence). V gave up 4 bases and J gave up 5 bases, with 17 bases separating them.